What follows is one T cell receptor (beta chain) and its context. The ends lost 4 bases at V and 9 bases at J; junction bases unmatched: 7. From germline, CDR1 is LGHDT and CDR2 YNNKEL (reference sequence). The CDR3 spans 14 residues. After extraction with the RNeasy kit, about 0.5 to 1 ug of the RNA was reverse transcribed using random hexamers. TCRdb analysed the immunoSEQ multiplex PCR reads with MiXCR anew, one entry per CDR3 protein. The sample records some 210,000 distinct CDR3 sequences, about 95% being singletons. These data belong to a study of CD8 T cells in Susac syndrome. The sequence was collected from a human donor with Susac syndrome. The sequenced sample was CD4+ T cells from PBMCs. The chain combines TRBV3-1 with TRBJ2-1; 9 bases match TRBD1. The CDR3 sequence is CASSLRDREVEQFF. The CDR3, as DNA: TGTGCCAGCAGCCTCCGGGACAGGGAGGTTGAGCAGTTCTTC.